The clone carrying this T cell receptor (beta chain) was counted only a few times. The antigen remains undetermined. Regarding treatment: roughly ten-day PBMC culture with coronavirus spike peptide pools or control peptides (ViraFEST assay). Every well contained some 2 million PBMCs, which were grown with around 9.4 IU/ml IL-2 and about 10 ug/ml peptide pools. The sample originates from a study of vaccination and CD4 T cells after COVID-19. The V end was cut by 4 bases, the J end by 4 bases, with 13 bases between. Germline V lookup: CDR1 MNHEY, CDR2 SVGAGI. CDR3 length: 14 residues. Cultured CD4+ T cells had their DNA profiled by the Oncomine TCR Beta short-read assay. Via MiXCR, TCRdb re-called the PCR reads, giving one row per CDR3 protein. This sample yields about 15,000 distinct CDR3 sequences, of which 21% are seen a single time; 9.5% to 15% belongs to the top ten.

The chain couples TRBV6-5 to TRBJ1-2; D call uncertain. Sequencing was performed on CD4+ T cells from blood, cultured in vitro, taken before SARS-CoV-2 vaccination. The receptor was derived from a human donor who received a COVID-19 vaccine. The CDR3 here is CASSSAGGFYGYTF. CDR3 nucleotides: TGTGCCAGCAGTTCGGCAGGAGGATTCTATGGCTACACCTTC.